The clone carrying this TCR beta chain is large (0.1 to 1%) in the sample. Germline V gene sequence: CDR1 WSHSY, CDR2 SAAADI. V was shortened by 6 bases and J by 5 bases, with 16 bases between the two germline ends. This CDR3 region has 14 residues. This sample stems from a study of spatial heterogeneity in lung cancer. Study summary: The average count in raw reads for each unique TCR and UMI combination exceeded 9.5 appearances.

Time point here: sample taken at primary tumor resection. Just over 70 TRACERx patients with early, untreated non-small cell lung cancer donated samples. Whole RNA was taken from tumor, nontumor lung or frozen PBMC; it was then sequenced unsorted. TCRdb called the 5' RACE reads again in MiXCR, with one record for every CDR3 protein. The sample comprises 800 to 1,100 distinct CDR3 sequences, roughly 7% of which are singletons, and 25% to 30% rests with the top ten. The specimen was normal lung tissue next to the tumor, collected at surgery. The chain has TRBV10-2 and TRBJ1-2; maybe TRBD1 (5 bases). This receptor was taken from a male donor with early-stage non-small cell lung cancer. CDR3 sequence: CASSSTSAGYGYTF. The CDR3, as DNA: TGCGCCAGCAGCTCTACCTCAGCAGGGTATGGCTACACCTTC.